The sequence of this T cell receptor (beta chain) was determined in a study of cytomegalovirus exposure and HLA in healthy donors. Study-wide results and caveats: As a later analysis showed, a missense DCLRE1C variant was linked to trimming of TCR beta V- and J-genes. In a later analysis, at a false discovery rate of 0.05, 16,951 TCR beta sequences were associated with HLA alleles.

Note on this clone: Its antigen is undetermined.

Amplification used 60 Vbeta primers and 13 Jbeta primers. Here immunoSEQ multiplex PCR was the method, and the copy in TCRdb shows in-frame clones only, minus some. This table has about 120,000 clones, around 82% appearing once. The donors (healthy individuals) were bone marrow donors. V shed 3 bases, J shed 4 bases, and the junction held 6 bases outside the gene matches. Germline CDR1 reads SGDLS; CDR2 reads YYNGEE. This CDR3 spans 15 amino acids. The rearrangement uses TRBV9 and TRBJ2-2; 7 bases agree with TRBD1. Sequencing input: PBMCs. This TCR came from a woman between 40 and 55 years old in good health and CMV-seropositive. The CDR3 nucleotides read TGTGCCAGCAGCGGTGACAGGGACGTCACCGGGGAGCTGTTTTTT. Protein: CASSGDRDVTGELFF. Combining the CDR3 with reference TRBV9 and TRBJ2-2 gives the whole variable domain DSGVTQTPKHLITATGQRVTLRCSPRSGDLSVYWYQQSLDQGLQFLIQYYNGEERAKGNILERFSAQQFPDLHSELNLSSLELGDSALYFCASSGDRDVTGELFFGEGSRLTVL.